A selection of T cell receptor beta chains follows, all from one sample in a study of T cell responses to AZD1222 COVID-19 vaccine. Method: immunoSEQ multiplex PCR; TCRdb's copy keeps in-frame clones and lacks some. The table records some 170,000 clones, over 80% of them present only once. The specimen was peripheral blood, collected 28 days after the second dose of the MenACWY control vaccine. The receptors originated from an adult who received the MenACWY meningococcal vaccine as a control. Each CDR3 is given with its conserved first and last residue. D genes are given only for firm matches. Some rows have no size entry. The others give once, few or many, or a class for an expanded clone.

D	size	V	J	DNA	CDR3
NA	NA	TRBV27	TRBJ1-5	TGTGCCAGCTGGCGTTTTGGTAGCAATCAGCCCCAGCATTTT	CASWRFGSNQPQHF
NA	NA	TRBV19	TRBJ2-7	TGTGCCACCGGAGAGGGGGGCTACGAGCAGTACTTC	CATGEGGYEQYF
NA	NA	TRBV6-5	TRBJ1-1	TGTGCCAGCAGTCGTAACGGACTTGATGCTTTCTTT	CASSRNGLDAFF
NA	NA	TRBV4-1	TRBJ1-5	TGCGCCAGCAGCCAAGACCCCCCGGGGGGGGACAATCAGCCCCAGCATTTT	CASSQDPPGGDNQPQHF
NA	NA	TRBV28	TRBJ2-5	TGTGCCAGCAGTTTTCGAAATTTCCAAGAGACCCAGTACTTC	CASSFRNFQETQYF
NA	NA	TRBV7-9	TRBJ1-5	TGTGCCAGCAGCTTGGGGGGGCCGGAGCAGCCCCAGCATTTT	CASSLGGPEQPQHF
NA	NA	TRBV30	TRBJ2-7	TGTGCCTGGAGTTTAAGTTGGGGGTGGGGTTGGGAGCAGTACTTC	CAWSLSWGWGWEQYF
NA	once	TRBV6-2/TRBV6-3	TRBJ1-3	TGTGCCAGCAGTTACTCGAATGCGGGTAGAGGAAACACCATATATTTT	CASSYSNAGRGNTIYF
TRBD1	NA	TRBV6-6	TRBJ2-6	TGTGCCAGCACTCGACGGGGACAGGCGTATGGGGCCAACGTCCTGACTTTC	CASTRRGQAYGANVLTF
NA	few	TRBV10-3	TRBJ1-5	TGTGCCATCAGGGGGTCCGCTAGCAATCAGCCCCAGCATTTT	CAIRGSASNQPQHF
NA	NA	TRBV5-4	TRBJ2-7	TGTGCCAGCAGCCACAATGATCAGGACCAGCAGTACTTC	CASSHNDQDQQYF
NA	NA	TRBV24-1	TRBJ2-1	TGTGCCACCAGTGATTTTGGAGATGGGGTTTACAATGAGCAGTTCTTC	CATSDFGDGVYNEQFF
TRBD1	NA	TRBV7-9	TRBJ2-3	TGTGCCAGCAGCTTCACAGGGGCAGATACGCAGTATTTT	CASSFTGADTQYF
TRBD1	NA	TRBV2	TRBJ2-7	TGTGCCAGCAGTGGTGGGACAGGGATGTACGAGCAGTACTTC	CASSGGTGMYEQYF
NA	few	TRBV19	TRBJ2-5	TGTGCCAGTAGTACGACAGTCCAAGAGACCCAGTACTTC	CASSTTVQETQYF
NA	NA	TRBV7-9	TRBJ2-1	TGTGCCAGCAGCTTGGGCGGGTGGTGGGACAATGAGCAGTTCTTC	CASSLGGWWDNEQFF
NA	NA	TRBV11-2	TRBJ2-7	TGTGCCAGCAGATCGGGACAAAGCTACGAGCAGTACTTC	CASRSGQSYEQYF
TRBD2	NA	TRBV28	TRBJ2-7	TGTGCCAGCAGTTTATCGAGCGGGAGGGCCGGGTACGAGCAGTACTTC	CASSLSSGRAGYEQYF
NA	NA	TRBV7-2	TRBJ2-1	TGTGCCAGCAGCCGGAGTGGTGAGCAGTTCTTC	CASSRSGEQFF
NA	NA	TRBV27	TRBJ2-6	TGTGCCGCAGGGGAGGACTCTGGGGCCAACGTCCTGACTTTC	CAAGEDSGANVLTF
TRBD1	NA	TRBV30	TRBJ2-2	TGTGCCTGGAGCTGGGGGACAGTGAACACCGGGGAGCTGTTTTTT	CAWSWGTVNTGELFF
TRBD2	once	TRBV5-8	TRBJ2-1	TGTGCCAGCAGCCGGGGTCTAGCGGGGGAATACAATGAGCAGTTCTTC	CASSRGLAGEYNEQFF
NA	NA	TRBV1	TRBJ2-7	TGCACCAGCAGCCAAGATCAGAAGCGGAGATCCTACGAGCAGTACTTC	CTSSQDQKRRSYEQYF
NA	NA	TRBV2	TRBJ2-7	TGTGCCAGCAGTGAAGGGGGGGCAGGGGCCACCTACGAGCAGTACTTC	CASSEGGAGATYEQYF
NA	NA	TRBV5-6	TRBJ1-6	TGTGCCAGCAGCCCTGGGCCGGGAAGGGACCTCCACTTT	CASSPGPGRDLHF
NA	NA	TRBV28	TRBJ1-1	TGTGCCAGCAGTTTTGGAGGGCAGGCTGAAGCTTTCTTT	CASSFGGQAEAFF
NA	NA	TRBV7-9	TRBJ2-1	TGTGCCAGCAGCTTAGAGGCGGACAATGAGCAGCTCTTC	CASSLEADNEQLF
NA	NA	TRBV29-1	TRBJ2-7	TGCAGCGTTGTAACAGCGGTCGGCCCCTACGAGCAGTACTTC	CSVVTAVGPYEQYF
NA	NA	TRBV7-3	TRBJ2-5	TGTGCCAGCAGCTTAATCGGGGGAGTGGCGGAGACCCAGTACTTC	CASSLIGGVAETQYF